The subject of this entry is one T cell receptor (beta chain). This sample is drawn from a study of blood T cell repertoires in COVID-19. About the study: The samples span acute and convalescent COVID-19 from the United States, Italy and Spain. T cells, B-cell-depleted T cells, or PBMCs supplied cDNA or gDNA.

The CDR3 is 17 amino acids. The junction had 17 bases not matched to a gene; V was cut back by 9 bases and J by 7 bases. Germline lookup yields CDR1 LNHDA and CDR2 SQIVND (reference sequence). In the original processing: Estimates of nucleated cell counts were drawn from the amplification of reference gene primers. The method was immunoSEQ multiplex PCR; TCRdb's version includes in-frame clones alone and lacks a portion of them. From that table come the V and J calls and clone size; the DNA was used to work out D and trimming. Of more than 150,000 clones in the sample, roughly 76% were seen once. Seattle cases were enrolled at active infection and followed longitudinally.

The receptor's source is a woman older than 75 with COVID-19, enrolled during active disease. The chain carries TRBV19 and TRBJ2-1; 11 bases match TRBD1. Input material: peripheral blood. Here the CDR3 DNA reads TGTGCCAGGACCGTGGGCCCGGACAGGGGGCAGAATAATGAGCAGTTCTTC. It codes for CARTVGPDRGQNNEQFF. Together with reference TRBV19 and TRBJ2-1, the CDR3 gives the full variable domain: DGGITQSPKYLFRKEGQNVTLSCEQNLNHDAMYWYRQDPGQGLRLIYYSQIVNDFQKGDIAEGYSVSREKKESFPLTVTSAQKNPTAFYLCARTVGPDRGQNNEQFFGPGTRLTVL.